This TCR beta chain was observed in a study of blood T cell repertoires in COVID-19. Profiling relied on immunoSEQ multiplex PCR, and the TCRdb table lists in-frame clones only, not all of them. The table has 80,000 to 100,000 clones, around 72% seen once. This sequence was found in a man in his sixties or seventies with COVID-19, enrolled during active disease. Sequenced: peripheral blood.

The CDR3 is CASRSGTNDEGYTF. DNA for the CDR3: TGTGCCAGCCGCTCCGGGACAAATGATGAAGGCTACACCTTC. The V gene is TRBV28, the J gene TRBJ1-2; D possibly corresponds to TRBD1 (6 bases). Trimming removed 8 bases from V and 8 bases from J, with 21 bases in between. The CDR3 runs 14 residues. Germline values: CDR1 MDHEN, CDR2 SYDVKM.